The clone carrying this TCR beta chain was picked up one time. Its antigen is unknown. The entry originates in a study of cytomegalovirus exposure and HLA in healthy donors. Study information: HLA-typed donors contributed 65 million to 95 million unique TCRs, which were held in an early data release.

V dropped 4 bases and J dropped 8; count of bases not matched to a gene: 9. This CDR3 region has 15 residues. Germline CDR1 SGHRS, CDR2 YFSETQ. General study results and limits: Looking again later, the authors saw that most CMV-associated TCR beta chains seemed HLA-restricted.

Primers included in the PCR were 60 Vbeta and 13 Jbeta primers. In the authors' workflow: Later reanalysis found around 84 million unique TCR beta chains, around 10 million of them shared. Only in-frame clones appear in the TCRdb table, and some are missing; sequencing was by immunoSEQ multiplex PCR. V, J and clone size were drawn from that table, and D and trimming were deduced from the DNA. The sample has some 110,000 clones; around 75% are singletons. Sequencing used PBMCs. The rearrangement links TRBV5-1 to TRBJ1-2, with 12 bases that match TRBD1. This TCR came from a woman in her 30s in good health and CMV-seronegative. CDR3 protein: CASSITSGQGAGYTF. Written as DNA, the CDR3 is TGCGCCAGCAGCATTACCTCGGGACAGGGGGCCGGCTACACCTTC.